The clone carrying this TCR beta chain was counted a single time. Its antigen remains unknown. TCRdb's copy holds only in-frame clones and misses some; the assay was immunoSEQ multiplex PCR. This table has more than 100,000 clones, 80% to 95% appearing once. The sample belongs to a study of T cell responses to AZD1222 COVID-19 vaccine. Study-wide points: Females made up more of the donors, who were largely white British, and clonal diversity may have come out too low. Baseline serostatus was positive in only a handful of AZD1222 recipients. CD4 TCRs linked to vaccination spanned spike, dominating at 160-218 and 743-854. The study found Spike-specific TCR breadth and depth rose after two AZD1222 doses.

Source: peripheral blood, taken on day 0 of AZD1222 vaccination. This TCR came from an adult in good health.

CDR3 sequence: CASSYSVTVRYNEQFF. The CDR3 DNA is TGTGCCAGCAGTTATTCGGTCACAGTCCGATACAATGAGCAGTTCTTC. V is TRBV6-2 or TRBV6-3 and J is TRBJ2-1; D gene uncertain. The germline CDR1 and CDR2 sequences are MNHEY and SVGEGT. The CDR3 runs 16 residues. Between the trimmed V and J ends, which lost 3 bases and 4 bases, there was a span of 16 bases.